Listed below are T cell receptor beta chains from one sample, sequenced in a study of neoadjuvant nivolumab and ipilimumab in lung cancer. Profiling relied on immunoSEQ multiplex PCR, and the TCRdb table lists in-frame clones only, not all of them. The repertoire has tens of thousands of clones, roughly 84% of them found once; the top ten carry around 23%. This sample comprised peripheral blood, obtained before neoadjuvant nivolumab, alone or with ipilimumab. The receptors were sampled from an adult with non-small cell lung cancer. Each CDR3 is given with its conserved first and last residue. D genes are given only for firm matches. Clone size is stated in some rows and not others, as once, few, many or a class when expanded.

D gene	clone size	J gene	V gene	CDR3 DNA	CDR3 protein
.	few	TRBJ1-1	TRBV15	TGTGCCACCACCTTGTGGGGGGGCGGGGGCACTGAAGCTTTCTTT	CATTLWGGGGTEAFF
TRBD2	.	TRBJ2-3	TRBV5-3	TGTGCCAGAAGCTGGAGGTTAGCGGGAGCTGCAGATACGCAGTATTTT	CARSWRLAGAADTQYF
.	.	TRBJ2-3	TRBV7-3	TGTGCCAGCAGCTTAATGGGACTCGGGGCAGATACGCAGTATTTT	CASSLMGLGADTQYF
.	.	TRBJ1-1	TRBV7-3	TGTGCCAGCACCCCAGGTGGGCTGAACACTGAAGCTTTCTTT	CASTPGGLNTEAFF
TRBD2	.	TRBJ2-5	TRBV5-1	TGCGCCAGCAGCTTGACTAGCGGTCAAGAGACCCAGTACTTC	CASSLTSGQETQYF
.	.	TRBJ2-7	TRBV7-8	TGTGCCAGCAGACACGGAGGGGACTCCTACGAGCAGTACTTC	CASRHGGDSYEQYF
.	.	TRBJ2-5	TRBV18	TGTGCCAGCTCTCCTACCGGGGAGACCCAGTACTTC	CASSPTGETQYF
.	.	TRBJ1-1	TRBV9	TGTGCCAGCAGCGTAGGCCCCCAAGGGGCAAGTTCAGCTTTCTTT	CASSVGPQGASSAFF
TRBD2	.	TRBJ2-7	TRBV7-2	TGTGCCAGCAGCTTAGCGGCTAGCGGAACCTACGAGCAGTACTTC	CASSLAASGTYEQYF
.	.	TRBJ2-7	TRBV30	TGTGCCTGGACTAAGTACGCCCGCCTGGGGCAGTACTTC	CAWTKYARLGQYF